This entry describes one T cell receptor beta chain. Antigen specificity is unknown. The repertoire was sequenced with immunoSEQ multiplex PCR; TCRdb's copy has only in-frame clones and lacks some. Here the sample spans over 90,000 clones, 84% being singletons. The sample comes from a study of T cell clones after liver transplantation. Looking at the study overall: A pre-transplant mixed lymphocyte reaction with TCRbeta sequencing defined graft-donor-reactive clones followed in post-transplant blood. Apart from three HCV-positive recipients, transplants were for non-autoimmune, non-viral reasons.

CDR3 length equals 14 residues. V was clipped by 2 bases and J by 5 bases, with 12 bases between them. Germline V lookup: CDR1 MNHEY, CDR2 SVGAGI. The study's findings and limits: Donor-reactive sequences fell more than third party-reactive ones, suggesting partial deletion.

This TCR was recovered from a human patient who received a liver transplant. Some of these T cells may belong to the graft donor. This chain uses TRBV6-5 with TRBJ1-2, with a possible D match to TRBD1 (6 bases). Sequenced here: CD4+ T cells from blood, sampled around 49 months after liver transplant. The CDR3 bases are TGTGCCAGCAGTTACCTAGGGACACCTTATGGCTACACCTTC. It specifies CASSYLGTPYGYTF.